The 16 T cell receptor beta chains in this list originate from one sample, sequenced in a study of cytomegalovirus exposure and HLA in healthy donors (dated by TCRdb to the late 2010s). The library came from the immunoSEQ multiplex PCR assay. A mixture of 60 forward primers for TCR Vbeta segments and 13 reverse primers for TCR Jbeta segments was used in the multiplex PCR. TCRdb's version of the immuneACCESS table is confined to in-frame rearrangements and falls short of the full clone set. An unresolved V gene accounts for under half of the shortfall where checked; the remainder is of unknown origin. For this sample the table gives approximately 110,000 clones, of which roughly 85% were detected only once. The ten largest clones capture over 3% of the sample. Sequencing input: PBMCs. The receptors originated from a woman between 35 and 50 years old in good health and CMV-seronegative.

The rearrangement uses TRBV29-1 and TRBJ1-1; 11 nucleotides line up with TRBD1. This CDR3 is built from 16 residues. J gave up 3 bases and V 0 bases, and 6 bases lay outside the gene matches. Germline V CDR1 and CDR2: SQVTM, ANQGSEA. The CDR3 bases are TGCAGCGTTGAAGAACCCGGACAGGGGGCGGACACTGAAGCTTTCTTT. This gives the protein CSVEEPGQGADTEAFF.

The gene calls are TRBV7-8 and TRBJ1-4; D is ambiguous. The V and J ends lost 5 bases and 8 bases respectively, with 15 bases between them. This CDR3 has 14 amino acids. CDR1 SGHVS and CDR2 FQNEAQ come from the germline V gene. The CDR3 bases are TGTGCCAGCAGCGGAGAACCCACCGGGGAAAAACTGTTTTTT. Amino acid sequence: CASSGEPTGEKLFF.

CDR3 in DNA: TGTGCCAGCAGCCGGGGACAAGGGGATCAGCCCCAGCATTTT. This translates into CASSRGQGDQPQHF. The chain combines TRBV7-9 with TRBJ1-5; possibly TRBD1 for D (6 bases). The germline V gene encodes CDR1 SEHNR and CDR2 FQNEAQ (reference sequence). There are 14 residues in the CDR3. V was trimmed by 5 bases and J by 5 bases, leaving 13 bases between them.

V and J are TRBV2 and TRBJ2-1, with D possibly being TRBD2 (5 bases). Trimming took 1 base from V and 8 from J, leaving 6 bases between them. The CDR3 runs to 12 residues. Germline-derived CDR1 and CDR2 are SNHLY and FYNNEI. CDR3 in amino acids: CASSEGGHEQFF. The CDR3, as DNA: TGTGCCAGCAGTGAAGGAGGGCATGAGCAGTTCTTC.

The rearrangement joins TRBV18 to TRBJ2-3; 7 nucleotides align to TRBD1. Germline CDR1 is KGHSH and CDR2 is LQKENI. The ends lost 3 bases at V and 4 bases at J; junction bases unmatched: 19. The CDR3 sequence is 19 residues long. The CDR3 DNA reads TGTGCCAGCTCACCGGATCGGACAGGCCAAGCCGTCAGTGCAGATACGCAGTATTTT. Translated, it gives CASSPDRTGQAVSADTQYF.

V usage is TRBV6-1 and J usage is TRBJ2-1, with D perhaps matching TRBD2 (5 bases). Trimming took off 0 bases at V and 1 base at J, with 7 bases between the two ends. Germline CDR1 is MNHNS and CDR2 is SASEGT. The CDR3 extends over 15 amino acids. The CDR3 region is CASSEAQRSYNEQFF. In nucleotides, the CDR3 is TGTGCCAGCAGTGAAGCTCAGCGGTCCTACAATGAGCAGTTCTTC.

Points on this clone: Other DNA sequences within the sample encode an identical CDR3. The chain carries TRBV7-2 and TRBJ1-5; a weak D match, TRBD1 (5 bases). The CDR3 consists of 15 residues. The V gene's germline CDR1 is SGHTA and CDR2 FQGNSA. The V and J ends lost 1 base and 4 bases respectively, with 11 bases between them. The CDR3 bases are TGTGCCAGCAGCTTAGACGGGACTGCTAATCAGCCCCAGCATTTT. Translating it yields CASSLDGTANQPQHF.

The chain employs TRBV15 and TRBJ1-1, with 10 bases lining up with TRBD1. CDR1 and CDR2 (germline): LNHNV, YYDKDF (reference sequence). V was clipped by 5 bases and J by 6 bases; unmatched bases: 18. CDR3 length: 18 residues. CDR3 residues: CATSPRDRGLTGSSEAFF. The CDR3 DNA reads as TGTGCCACCAGCCCTCGGGACAGGGGTCTGACCGGGTCATCTGAAGCTTTCTTT.

The chain uses TRBV19 and TRBJ2-5, with 7 bases aligning to TRBD1. This CDR3 is built from 15 residues. Germline V gene lookup returns CDR1 LNHDA and CDR2 SQIVND (reference sequence). V lost 6 bases and J lost 5; bases outside the gene matches: 12. Here the CDR3 DNA reads TGTGCCAGTAGCCCGACAGGGCTGGATGGGGAGACCCAGTACTTC. It encodes CASSPTGLDGETQYF. Variable domain in full (rest from reference TRBV19 and TRBJ2-5): DGGITQSPKYLFRKEGQNVTLSCEQNLNHDAMYWYRQDPGQGLRLIYYSQIVNDFQKGDIAEGYSVSREKKESFPLTVTSAQKNPTAFYLCASSPTGLDGETQYFGPGTRLLVL.

J is TRBJ1-5 and V is TRBV5-4; 8 bases are shared with TRBD1. After removal of 4 bases from V and 4 bases from J, the junction contained 4 bases not matched to a gene. The CDR3 runs to 14 residues. Germline CDR1 SGHNT, CDR2 YYREEE (reference sequence). CDR3 amino acids: CASSQGAENQPQHF. CDR3 coding DNA: TGTGCCAGCAGCCAGGGGGCAGAGAATCAGCCCCAGCATTTT.

The chain is built from TRBV7-9 and TRBJ1-2, with TRBD1 identical over 9 bases. The germline CDR1 and CDR2 sequences are SEHNR and FQNEAQ (reference sequence). This CDR3 has 15 amino acids. With V trimmed by 5 bases and J by 4 bases, 8 bases remained unmatched. The CDR3: CASSPQQGAFYGYTF. CDR3 bases: TGTGCCAGCAGCCCCCAACAGGGGGCGTTCTATGGCTACACCTTC.

The chain uses TRBV5-1 and TRBJ2-3; 7 bases align to TRBD2. The CDR3 is 15 residues long. CDR1 is SGHRS, CDR2 YFSETQ, per germline. J lost 6 bases, V lost 0 bases, and 7 bases had no gene match. The CDR3 region has the DNA TGCGCCAGCAGCTTGGCGGGGGGTACATGGGATACGCAGTATTTT. Protein product: CASSLAGGTWDTQYF.

This chain uses TRBV28 with TRBJ1-2, with a weak D call TRBD1 (5 bases). The V end lost 5 bases, the J end lost 0 bases, and 13 bases lay between the germline ends. This CDR3 has 15 residues. Germline V gives CDR1 MDHEN, CDR2 SYDVKM. In DNA form, the CDR3 reads TGTGCCAGCAGTACCCAGGGACTCTCTAACTATGGCTACACCTTC. As protein: CASSTQGLSNYGYTF.

The gene calls are TRBV11-2 and TRBJ1-1; no clear D. Germline loops: CDR1 SGHAT, CDR2 FQNNGV. The CDR3 has 9 residues. V lost 2 bases and J 11 bases, leaving 3 bases between the germline ends. DNA for the CDR3: TGTGCCAGCAGCTTACGGGCTTTCTTT. It codes for CASSLRAFF. The entire variable domain, with the rest obtained from reference TRBV11-2 and TRBJ1-1, is as follows: EAGVAQSPRYKIIEKRQSVAFWCNPISGHATLYWYQQILGQGPKLLIQFQNNGVVDDSQLPKDRFSAERLKGVDSTLKIQPAKLEDSAVYLCASSLRAFFGQGTRLTVV.

About this clone: Other DNA sequences of this sample code for an identical CDR3. The rearrangement uses TRBV6-5 and TRBJ2-3, with 8 nucleotides matching TRBD1. With 7 bases clipped from V and 4 bases from J, the junction kept 4 bases outside the gene matches. In germline, CDR1 is MNHEY, CDR2 SVGAGI. The CDR3 extends over 13 amino acids. The chain's CDR3 is CASKAGGADTQYF. In nucleotides, the CDR3 is TGTGCCAGCAAGGCAGGGGGCGCAGATACGCAGTATTTT.

The V gene is TRBV19, the J gene TRBJ2-5; D perhaps matches TRBD2 (5 bases). Germline CDR1 reads LNHDA; CDR2 reads SQIVND (reference sequence). V was shortened by 2 bases and J by 4 bases, with 8 bases between the two germline ends. This CDR3 spans 13 amino acids. CDR3 DNA sequence: TGTGCCAGTAGTATAACTAGAATAGAGACCCAGTACTTC. It encodes CASSITRIETQYF.